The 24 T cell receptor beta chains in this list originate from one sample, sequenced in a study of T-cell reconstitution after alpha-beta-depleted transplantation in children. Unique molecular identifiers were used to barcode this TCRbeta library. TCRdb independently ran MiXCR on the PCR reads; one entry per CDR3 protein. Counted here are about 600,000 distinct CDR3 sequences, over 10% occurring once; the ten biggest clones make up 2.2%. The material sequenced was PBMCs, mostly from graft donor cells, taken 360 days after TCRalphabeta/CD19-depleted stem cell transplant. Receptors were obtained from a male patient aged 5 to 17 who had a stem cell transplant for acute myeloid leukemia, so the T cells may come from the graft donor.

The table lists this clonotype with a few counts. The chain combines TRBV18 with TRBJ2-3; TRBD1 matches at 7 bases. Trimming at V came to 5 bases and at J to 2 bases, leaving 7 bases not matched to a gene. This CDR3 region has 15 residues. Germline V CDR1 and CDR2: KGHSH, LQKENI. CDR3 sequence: CASSNRDSLTDTQYF. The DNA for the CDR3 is TGTGCCAGCTCAAACCGGGACAGCCTCACAGATACGCAGTATTTT.

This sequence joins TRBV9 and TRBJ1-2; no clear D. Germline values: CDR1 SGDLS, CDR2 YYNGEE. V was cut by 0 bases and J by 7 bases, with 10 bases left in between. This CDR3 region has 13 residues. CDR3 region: CASSVDSWGGYTF. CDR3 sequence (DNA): TGTGCCAGCAGCGTAGACTCCTGGGGTGGCTACACCTTC.

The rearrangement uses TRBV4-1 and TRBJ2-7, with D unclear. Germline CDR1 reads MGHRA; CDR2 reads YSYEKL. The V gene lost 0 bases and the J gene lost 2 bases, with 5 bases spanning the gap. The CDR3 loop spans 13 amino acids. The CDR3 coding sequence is TGCGCCAGCAGCCAAGAGGTGGCCTACGAGCAGTACTTC. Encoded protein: CASSQEVAYEQYF.

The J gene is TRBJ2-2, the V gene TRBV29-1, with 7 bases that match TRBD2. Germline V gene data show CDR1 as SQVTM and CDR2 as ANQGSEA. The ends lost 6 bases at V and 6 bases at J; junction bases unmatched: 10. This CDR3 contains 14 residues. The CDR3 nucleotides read TGCAGCGTCGCCCCCCCGACTAGCCCCGGGGAGCTGTTTTTT. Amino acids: CSVAPPTSPGELFF.

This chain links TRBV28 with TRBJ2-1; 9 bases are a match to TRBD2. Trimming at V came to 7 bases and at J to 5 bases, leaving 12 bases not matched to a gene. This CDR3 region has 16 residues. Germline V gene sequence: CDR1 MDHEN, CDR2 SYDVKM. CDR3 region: CASTVAGVLVDNEQFF. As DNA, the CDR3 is TGTGCCAGCACGGTAGCGGGAGTCCTCGTGGACAATGAGCAGTTCTTC.

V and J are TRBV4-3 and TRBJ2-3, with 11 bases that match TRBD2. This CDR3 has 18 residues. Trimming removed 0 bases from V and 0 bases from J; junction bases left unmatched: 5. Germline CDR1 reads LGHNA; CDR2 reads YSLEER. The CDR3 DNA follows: TGCGCCAGCAGCCAAGAATTAGCGGGAGGGCCCAGCACAGATACGCAGTATTTT. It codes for CASSQELAGGPSTDTQYF.

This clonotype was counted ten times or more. The CDR3 DNA sequence: TGCGCCAGCAGCGGGCTAGCAAACGGGGAGCTGTTTTTT. This encodes CASSGLANGELFF. The chain uses TRBV5-1 and TRBJ2-2, with a tentative D call TRBD2 (5 bases). The CDR3 covers 13 residues. Germline loops: CDR1 SGHRS, CDR2 YFSETQ. Trimming removed 4 bases from V and 7 bases from J, with 11 bases in between.

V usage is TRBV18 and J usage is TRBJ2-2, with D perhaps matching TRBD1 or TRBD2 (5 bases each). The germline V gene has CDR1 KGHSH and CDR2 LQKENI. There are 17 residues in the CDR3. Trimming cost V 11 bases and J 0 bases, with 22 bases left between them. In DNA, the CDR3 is TGTGCCTCACCTACATCCGGGCAGGGACCGAACACCGGGGAGCTGTTTTTT. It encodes CASPTSGQGPNTGELFF.

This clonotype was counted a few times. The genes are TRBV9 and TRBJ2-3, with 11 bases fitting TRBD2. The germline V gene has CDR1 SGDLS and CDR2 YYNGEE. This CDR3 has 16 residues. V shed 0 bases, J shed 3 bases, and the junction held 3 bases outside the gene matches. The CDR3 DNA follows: TGTGCCAGCAGCGTAGGACTAGCGGGAATAACAGATACGCAGTATTTT. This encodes CASSVGLAGITDTQYF.

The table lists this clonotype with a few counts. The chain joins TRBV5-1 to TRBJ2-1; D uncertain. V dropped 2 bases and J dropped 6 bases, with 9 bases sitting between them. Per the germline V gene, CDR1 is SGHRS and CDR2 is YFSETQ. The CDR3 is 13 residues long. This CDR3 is CASSLPLLNEQFF. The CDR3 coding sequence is TGCGCCAGCAGCTTACCTTTACTCAATGAGCAGTTCTTC.

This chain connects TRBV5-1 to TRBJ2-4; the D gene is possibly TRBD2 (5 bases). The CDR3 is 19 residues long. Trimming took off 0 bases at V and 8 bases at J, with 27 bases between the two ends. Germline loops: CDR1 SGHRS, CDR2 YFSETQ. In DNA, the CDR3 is TGCGCCAGCAGCTTGGACCCGACGTACCCCGGCATAGCGAGCGACATTCAGTACTTC. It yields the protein CASSLDPTYPGIASDIQYF.

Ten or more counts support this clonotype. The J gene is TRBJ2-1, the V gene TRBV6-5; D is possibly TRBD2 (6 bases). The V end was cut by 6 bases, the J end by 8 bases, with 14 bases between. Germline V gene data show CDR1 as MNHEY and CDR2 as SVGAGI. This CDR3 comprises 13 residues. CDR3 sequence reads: CASRGEVNDEQFF. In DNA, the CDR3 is TGTGCCAGCAGGGGGGAGGTTAACGATGAGCAGTTCTTC.

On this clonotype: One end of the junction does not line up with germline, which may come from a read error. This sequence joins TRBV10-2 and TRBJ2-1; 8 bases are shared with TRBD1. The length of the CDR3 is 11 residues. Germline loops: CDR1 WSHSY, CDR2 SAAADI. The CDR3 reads CASSGQGKQDF. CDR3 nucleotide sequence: TGCGCCAGCAGCGGACAGGGCAAACAGGATTTC.

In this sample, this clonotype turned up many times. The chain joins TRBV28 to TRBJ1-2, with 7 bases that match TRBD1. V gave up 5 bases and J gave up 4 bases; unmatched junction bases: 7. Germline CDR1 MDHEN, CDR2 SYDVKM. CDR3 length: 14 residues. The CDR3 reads CASSLDRVVYGYTF. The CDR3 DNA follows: TGTGCCAGCAGTCTAGACAGGGTAGTCTATGGCTACACCTTC.

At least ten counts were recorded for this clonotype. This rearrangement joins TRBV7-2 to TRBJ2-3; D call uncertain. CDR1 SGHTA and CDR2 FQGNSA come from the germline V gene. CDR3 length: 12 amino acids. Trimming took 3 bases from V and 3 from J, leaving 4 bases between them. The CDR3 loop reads CASSFPTDTQYF. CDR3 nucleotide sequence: TGTGCCAGCAGCTTTCCAACAGATACGCAGTATTTT.

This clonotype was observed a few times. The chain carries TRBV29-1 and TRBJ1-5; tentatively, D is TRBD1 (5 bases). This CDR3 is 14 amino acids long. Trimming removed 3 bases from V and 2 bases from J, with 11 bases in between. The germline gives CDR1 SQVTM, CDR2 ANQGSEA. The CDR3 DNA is TGCAGCGTTGATTCGGGGGAGGGCAATCAGCCCCAGCATTTT. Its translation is CSVDSGEGNQPQHF.

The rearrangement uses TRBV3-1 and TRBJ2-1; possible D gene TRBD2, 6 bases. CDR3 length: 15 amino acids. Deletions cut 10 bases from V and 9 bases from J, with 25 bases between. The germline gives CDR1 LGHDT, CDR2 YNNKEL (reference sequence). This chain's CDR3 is CATSHQAGYIGEQFF. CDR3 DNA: TGTGCCACCTCCCACCAAGCGGGTTACATCGGTGAGCAGTTCTTC.

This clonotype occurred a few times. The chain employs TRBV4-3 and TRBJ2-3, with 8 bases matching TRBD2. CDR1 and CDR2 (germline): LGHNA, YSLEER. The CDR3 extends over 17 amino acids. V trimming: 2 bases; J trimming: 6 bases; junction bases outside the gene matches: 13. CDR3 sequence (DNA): TGCGCCAGCAGCCAATCCTTCGGCGCGGGAGGAGCGGATACGCAGTATTTT. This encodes CASSQSFGAGGADTQYF.

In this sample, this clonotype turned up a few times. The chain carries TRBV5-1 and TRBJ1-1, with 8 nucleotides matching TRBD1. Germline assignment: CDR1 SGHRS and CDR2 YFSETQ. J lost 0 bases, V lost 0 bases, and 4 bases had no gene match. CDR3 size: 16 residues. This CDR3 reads CASSLAGQGMNTEAFF. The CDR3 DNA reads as TGCGCCAGCAGCTTGGCCGGACAGGGTATGAACACTGAAGCTTTCTTT.

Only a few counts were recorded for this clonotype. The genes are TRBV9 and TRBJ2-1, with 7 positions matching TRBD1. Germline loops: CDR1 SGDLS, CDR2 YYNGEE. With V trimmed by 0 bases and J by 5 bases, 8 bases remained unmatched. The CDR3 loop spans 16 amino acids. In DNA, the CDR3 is TGTGCCAGCAGCGTAGCAATGGGACAGATCAACAATGAGCAGTTCTTC. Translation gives CASSVAMGQINNEQFF.

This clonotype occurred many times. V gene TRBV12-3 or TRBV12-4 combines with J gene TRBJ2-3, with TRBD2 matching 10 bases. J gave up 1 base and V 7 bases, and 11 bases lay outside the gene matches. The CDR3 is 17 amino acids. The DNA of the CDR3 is TGTGCCAGCACCCCCGTTCTAGCGGGAGTGGGCACAGATACGCAGTATTTT. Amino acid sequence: CASTPVLAGVGTDTQYF.

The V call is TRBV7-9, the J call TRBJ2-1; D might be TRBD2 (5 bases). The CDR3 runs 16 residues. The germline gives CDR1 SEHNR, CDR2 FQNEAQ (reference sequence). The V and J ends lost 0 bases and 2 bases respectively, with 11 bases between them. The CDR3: CASSLAFGKPYNEQFF. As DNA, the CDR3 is TGTGCCAGCAGCTTAGCGTTCGGGAAGCCCTACAATGAGCAGTTCTTC. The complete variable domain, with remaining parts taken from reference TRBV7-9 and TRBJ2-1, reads DTGVSQNPRHKITKRGQNVTFRCDPISEHNRLYWYRQTLGQGPEFLTYFQNEAQLEKSRLLSDRFSAERPKGSFSTLEIQRTEQGDSAMYLCASSLAFGKPYNEQFFGPGTRLTVL.

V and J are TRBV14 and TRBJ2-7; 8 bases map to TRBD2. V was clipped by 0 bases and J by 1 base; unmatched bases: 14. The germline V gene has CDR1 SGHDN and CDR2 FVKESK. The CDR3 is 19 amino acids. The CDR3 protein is CASSQDSGRAFTGSYEQYF. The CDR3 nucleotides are TGTGCCAGCAGCCAAGATTCCGGGAGGGCCTTTACCGGTTCCTACGAGCAGTACTTC.

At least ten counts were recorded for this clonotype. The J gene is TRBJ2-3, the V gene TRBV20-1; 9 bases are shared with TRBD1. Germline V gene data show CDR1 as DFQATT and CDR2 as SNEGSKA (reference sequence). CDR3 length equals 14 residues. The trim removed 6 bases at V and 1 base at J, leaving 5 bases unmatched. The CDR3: CSAKQGAGTDTQYF. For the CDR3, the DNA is TGCAGTGCCAAACAGGGGGCTGGCACAGATACGCAGTATTTT.